What follows are 31 T cell receptor beta chains derived from one specimen sequenced in a study of pediatric ulcerative colitis. Only in-frame clones appear in the TCRdb table, and some are missing; sequencing was by immunoSEQ multiplex PCR. The table lists 59,000 or so clones, over 65% of them singletons. The sample taken for sequencing was blood. Source of these receptors: a boy between 5 and 17 years old with moderate ulcerative colitis.

This clone was counted a few times. The V and J genes are TRBV30 and TRBJ1-5; TRBD1 matches 9 bases. CDR3 length: 14 residues. Losses at the gene ends were 3 bases for V and 6 bases for J; bases not matched to a gene: 6. From germline, CDR1 is GTSNPN and CDR2 SVGIG (reference sequence). In nucleotides, the CDR3 is TGTGCCTGGAGCACAGGGGGCGTCAGTCAGCCCCAGCATTTT. The encoded protein is CAWSTGGVSQPQHF. Variable domain in full (rest from reference TRBV30 and TRBJ1-5): SQTIHQWPATLVQPVGSPLSLECTVEGTSNPNLYWYRQAAGRGLQLLFYSVGIGQISSEVPQNLSASRPQDRQFILSSKKLLLSDSGFYLCAWSTGGVSQPQHFGDGTRLSIL.

The chain carries TRBV6-6 and TRBJ1-5; D not certain. From germline, CDR1 is MNHNY and CDR2 SVGAGI (reference sequence). The CDR3 contains 13 residues. The V end was cut by 7 bases, the J end by 4 bases, with 11 bases between. The CDR3, as DNA: TGTGCCAGCATCGGACGGTTTAATCAGCCCCAGCATTTT. Its protein is CASIGRFNQPQHF.

This chain connects TRBV15 to TRBJ2-3; D remains ambiguous. Trimming left V 3 bases short and J 10 bases short, with 11 bases between. CDR3 length: 12 amino acids. Germline lookup yields CDR1 LNHNV and CDR2 YYDKDF (reference sequence). As DNA, the CDR3 is TGTGCCACCAGCAGTTGGCCGGACCCGCAGTATTTT. As protein: CATSSWPDPQYF.

The rearrangement uses TRBV10-1 and TRBJ2-3, with 9 bases lining up with TRBD2. The CDR3 is 20 amino acids. Trimming at V came to 3 bases and at J to 0 bases, leaving 16 bases not matched to a gene. Germline values: CDR1 WNHNN, CDR2 SYGVQD (reference sequence). CDR3 in DNA: TGCGCCAGCAGTGATCACGCTAGCGGGGTGAACCTCTTCAGCACAGATACGCAGTATTTT. Translating gives CASSDHASGVNLFSTDTQYF.

This clone was counted between two and nine times. V is TRBV25-1 and J is TRBJ2-2; 9 bases are shared with TRBD2. Germline-derived CDR1 and CDR2 are MGHDK and SYGVNS. The CDR3 covers 16 residues. V was clipped by 6 bases and J by 5 bases; unmatched bases: 10. The CDR3 spells CASRAEVAGATGELFF. DNA for the CDR3: TGTGCCAGCAGGGCGGAGGTAGCGGGAGCAACCGGGGAGCTGTTTTTT.

The CDR3 sequence: CAWRVGQLLNEQYF. Written as DNA, the CDR3 is TGTGCCTGGAGGGTGGGGCAGCTCTTGAACGAGCAGTACTTC. The chain is built from TRBV30 and TRBJ2-7; D possibly corresponds to TRBD1 (5 bases). Trimming shortened V by 3 bases and J by 5 bases, and 17 bases separated the two germline ends. Germline CDR1 and CDR2: GTSNPN and SVGIG (reference sequence). The length of the CDR3 is 14 residues.

This sequence joins TRBV30 and TRBJ2-7; possibly TRBD2 for D (6 bases). The germline gives CDR1 GTSNPN, CDR2 SVGIG (reference sequence). This CDR3 is 14 amino acids long. The V gene lost 4 bases and the J gene lost 1 base, with 14 bases spanning the gap. The CDR3 sequence is CAWTLWDFSYEQYF. The CDR3 DNA is TGTGCCTGGACCCTATGGGACTTTTCCTACGAGCAGTACTTC.

The genes are TRBV5-1 and TRBJ1-1; TRBD1 matches at 8 bases. There are 14 residues in the CDR3. After removal of 4 bases from V and 0 bases from J, the junction contained 2 bases not matched to a gene. Germline V lookup: CDR1 SGHRS, CDR2 YFSETQ. This CDR3 reads CASSLGQVNTEAFF. The CDR3 region has the DNA TGCGCCAGCAGCCTGGGACAGGTGAACACTGAAGCTTTCTTT.

The chain links TRBV25-1 to TRBJ2-3, with 8 nucleotides matching TRBD2. This CDR3 comprises 18 residues. V lost 0 bases to trimming and J lost 0 bases; unmatched junction nucleotides: 8. Per germline, CDR1 MGHDK and CDR2 SYGVNS. The CDR3 sequence is CASSEYPTSGTSTDTQYF. The CDR3 DNA reads as TGTGCCAGCAGTGAATATCCCACTAGCGGAACTAGCACAGATACGCAGTATTTT.

This clone appeared once. The rearrangement joins TRBV6-5 to TRBJ2-1; TRBD2 matches at 9 bases. The germline V gene has CDR1 MNHEY and CDR2 SVGAGI. With V trimmed by 2 bases and J by 5 bases, 4 bases remained unmatched. This CDR3 has 15 residues. The CDR3 region is CASSYMGLANNEQFF. The DNA of the CDR3 is TGTGCCAGCAGTTACATGGGACTAGCAAACAATGAGCAGTTCTTC.

The rearrangement links TRBV19 to TRBJ1-4; D is ambiguous. The germline V and J ends were trimmed by 2 bases and 2 bases, with 12 bases remaining between them. This CDR3 comprises 16 residues. Germline-derived CDR1 and CDR2 are LNHDA and SQIVND (reference sequence). The CDR3 sequence: CASSIMAGGTNEKLFF. The CDR3 DNA follows: TGTGCCAGTAGTATAATGGCGGGTGGGACTAATGAAAAACTGTTTTTT.

The chain employs TRBV29-1 and TRBJ1-2; unclear D gene. The germline CDR1 and CDR2 sequences are SQVTM and ANQGSEA. The CDR3 loop spans 9 amino acids. V was cut by 5 bases and J by 10 bases, with 8 bases left in between. The CDR3 bases are TGCAGCGTTATCCCCAACTACACCTTC. Its protein is CSVIPNYTF. Full variable domain (missing parts from reference TRBV29-1 and TRBJ1-2): SAVISQKPSRDICQRGTSLTIQCQVDSQVTMMFWYRQQPGQSLTLIATANQGSEATYESGFVIDKFPISRPNLTFSTLTVSNMSPEDSSIYLCSVIPNYTFGSGTRLTVV.

A remark on this clone: The same CDR3 also results from other DNA sequences found in this sample. This chain joins TRBV5-6 and TRBJ1-1; no firm D call. V shed 2 bases and J shed 6 bases, with 5 bases lying between them. The V gene's germline CDR1 is SGHDT and CDR2 YYEEEE. This CDR3 has 11 residues. The CDR3 DNA reads TGTGCCAGCAGCTTTCTGGCTGAAGCTTTCTTT. The encoded protein is CASSFLAEAFF.

The chain combines TRBV5-1 with TRBJ1-2; no firm D call. The germline gives CDR1 SGHRS, CDR2 YFSETQ. The CDR3 length is 12 residues. V dropped 4 bases and J dropped 8 bases, with 12 bases sitting between them. CDR3 DNA: TGCGCCAGCAGCCCAGGACGAATGGGCTACACCTTC. It encodes CASSPGRMGYTF.

This clone occurred once. The chain carries TRBV5-1 and TRBJ2-7; no reliable D call. With 0 bases removed from V and 0 bases from J, the gap between germline ends came to 4 bases. The CDR3 runs 13 residues. Germline CDR1 is SGHRS and CDR2 is YFSETQ. The CDR3: CASSLDTSYEQYF. CDR3 DNA sequence: TGCGCCAGCAGCTTGGACACCTCCTACGAGCAGTACTTC.

This clone is a singleton in its sample. This sequence joins TRBV5-6 and TRBJ2-3; D gene uncertain. Germline CDR1 is SGHDT and CDR2 is YYEEEE. The length of the CDR3 is 11 residues. Trimming cost V 2 bases and J 6 bases, with 4 bases left between them. The CDR3: CASSLEDTQYF. The CDR3 region has the DNA TGTGCCAGCAGCTTAGAGGATACGCAGTATTTT.

The chain recombines TRBV5-1 with TRBJ2-5, with TRBD2 matching 13 bases. The V and J ends lost 0 bases and 5 bases, in that order; junction bases with no gene match: 4. Germline lookup yields CDR1 SGHRS and CDR2 YFSETQ. The CDR3 extends over 16 amino acids. CDR3 sequence (DNA): TGCGCCAGCAGCTTGGGGACTAGCGGGAGTGATGAGACCCAGTACTTC. Translating gives CASSLGTSGSDETQYF.

The CDR3 sequence: CASSYSGQPQHF. The CDR3 DNA reads TGTGCCAGCAGTTACTCAGGTCAGCCCCAGCATTTT. This chain joins TRBV6-5 and TRBJ1-5; D is unresolved. V lost 0 bases and J lost 6, with 3 bases in between. Germline V gene lookup returns CDR1 MNHEY and CDR2 SVGAGI. This CDR3 contains 12 residues.

The J gene is TRBJ1-1, the V gene TRBV5-1; D remains ambiguous. This CDR3 has 16 residues. Germline loops: CDR1 SGHRS, CDR2 YFSETQ. Trimming removed 3 bases at V and 0 bases at J, with 15 bases between. CDR3 in amino acids: CASSSLRGSVNTEAFF. CDR3 in DNA: TGCGCCAGCAGCTCGCTTAGAGGTTCGGTGAACACTGAAGCTTTCTTT.

The V and J genes are TRBV14 and TRBJ2-3; 8 bases agree with TRBD2. This CDR3 region has 15 residues. CDR1 and CDR2 from the germline V gene are SGHDN and FVKESK. After removal of 8 bases from V and 0 bases from J, the junction contained 7 bases not matched to a gene. DNA for the CDR3: TGTGCCAGCTCCCTTAGCGGGACTAGCACAGATACGCAGTATTTT. This codes for CASSLSGTSTDTQYF. Combining the CDR3 with reference TRBV14 and TRBJ2-3 gives the whole variable domain EAGVTQFPSHSVIEKGQTVTLRCDPISGHDNLYWYRRVMGKEIKFLLHFVKESKQDESGMPNNRFLAERTGGTYSTLKVQPAELEDSGVYFCASSLSGTSTDTQYFGPGTRLTVL.

V and J are TRBV11-2 and TRBJ1-3; 9 bases agree with TRBD1. V lost 5 bases, J lost 2 bases, and 7 bases stayed unmatched. Germline lookup yields CDR1 SGHAT and CDR2 FQNNGV. The length of the CDR3 is 16 residues. In nucleotides, the CDR3 is TGTGCCAGCAGCCCACACGGGACAGGGACTGGAAACACCATATATTTT. It specifies CASSPHGTGTGNTIYF.

V gene TRBV6-5 combines with J gene TRBJ1-2; TRBD1 matches at 7 bases. CDR1 and CDR2 from the germline V gene are MNHEY and SVGAGI. The CDR3 is 15 residues long. Trimming at V came to 2 bases and at J to 6 bases, leaving 9 bases not matched to a gene. The CDR3 DNA reads TGTGCCAGCAGTTACGTACGACAGGGATTGCATGGCTACACCTTC. It encodes CASSYVRQGLHGYTF.

The chain couples TRBV11-2 to TRBJ2-7, with 9 positions matching TRBD1. Germline V lookup: CDR1 SGHAT, CDR2 FQNNGV. The CDR3 has 15 residues. After removal of 5 bases from V and 6 bases from J, the junction contained 11 bases not matched to a gene. CDR3 DNA sequence: TGTGCCAGCAGCACTCGAGGACAGGGGATAGGCGAGCAGTACTTC. It translates to CASSTRGQGIGEQYF.

The chain joins TRBV30 to TRBJ2-3; D gene ambiguous. Germline CDR1 and CDR2: GTSNPN and SVGIG (reference sequence). V was cut by 5 bases and J by 4 bases, with 10 bases left in between. The CDR3 totals 12 residues. The CDR3 DNA is TGTGCCTGGTACAAGGGCTCAGATACGCAGTATTTT. Its protein is CAWYKGSDTQYF. Based on the CDR3 plus reference TRBV30 and TRBJ2-3, the full variable domain is SQTIHQWPATLVQPVGSPLSLECTVEGTSNPNLYWYRQAAGRGLQLLFYSVGIGQISSEVPQNLSASRPQDRQFILSSKKLLLSDSGFYLCAWYKGSDTQYFGPGTRLTVL.

The CDR3 reads CASSPPNDSQFF. As DNA, the CDR3 is TGTGCCAGCTCACCACCAAATGACAGCCAGTTCTTC. The chain joins TRBV18 to TRBJ2-1, with D perhaps TRBD1 (5 bases). Germline assignment: CDR1 KGHSH and CDR2 LQKENI. V lost 0 bases, J lost 13 bases, and 10 bases lay in between. The CDR3 spans 12 residues.

In the case of this clone: This same CDR3 is encoded by further DNA sequences in the sample. The chain couples TRBV5-1 to TRBJ1-1; D might be TRBD1 (5 bases). CDR1 and CDR2 (germline): SGHRS, YFSETQ. With 6 bases removed from V and 1 base from J, the gap between germline ends came to 16 bases. CDR3 length: 15 amino acids. In DNA, the CDR3 is TGCGCCAGCATCGTGGGGCCGGACAAGAACACTGAAGCTTTCTTT. The encoded protein is CASIVGPDKNTEAFF.

This rearrangement joins TRBV7-9 to TRBJ1-3; 7 bases are a match to TRBD1. The V gene end was trimmed by 5 bases and the J gene end by 0 bases; junction bases not matched to a gene: 7. The CDR3 spans 16 residues. Germline values: CDR1 SEHNR, CDR2 FQNEAQ (reference sequence). The CDR3 reads CASSPPGQSSGNTIYF. Here the CDR3 DNA reads TGTGCCAGCAGCCCACCGGGACAGTCCTCTGGAAACACCATATATTTT.

The chain carries TRBV11-3 and TRBJ2-1, with D tentatively TRBD2 (5 bases). Germline CDR1 and CDR2: SGHNT and YENEEA. Trimming pared 2 bases from V and 9 bases from J, leaving 11 bases between. CDR3 length equals 13 residues. The CDR3 sequence is CASSLIREGEQFF. DNA of the CDR3: TGTGCCAGCAGCTTAATCCGGGAAGGTGAGCAGTTCTTC.

V is TRBV7-9 and J is TRBJ2-2, with TRBD1 as a possible D gene (5 bases). This CDR3 comprises 16 residues. Trimming removed 7 bases at V and 0 bases at J, with 15 bases between. The V gene's germline CDR1 is SEHNR and CDR2 FQNEAQ (reference sequence). CDR3 in amino acids: CASILEQAANTGELFF. For the CDR3, the DNA is TGTGCCAGCATCTTGGAACAGGCCGCGAACACCGGGGAGCTGTTTTTT.

The V gene is TRBV29-1, the J gene TRBJ2-1; D unclear. The CDR3 covers 11 residues. CDR1 and CDR2 (germline): SQVTM, ANQGSEA. V was trimmed by 7 bases and J by 10 bases, leaving 14 bases between them. The CDR3 is CSGESRREQFF. The CDR3 nucleotides are TGCAGCGGCGAATCTAGGAGAGAGCAGTTCTTC.

This clone has only one observation. CDR3 sequence reads: CASSFYSGNLNGKMNTEAFF. In nucleotides, the CDR3 is TGTGCCAGCAGTTTCTATTCCGGGAACTTAAATGGGAAAATGAACACTGAAGCTTTCTTT. V is TRBV27 and J is TRBJ1-1; D unclear. Per germline, CDR1 MNHEY and CDR2 SMNVEV (reference sequence). This CDR3 has 20 residues. Trimming pared 3 bases from V and 0 bases from J, leaving 26 bases between.